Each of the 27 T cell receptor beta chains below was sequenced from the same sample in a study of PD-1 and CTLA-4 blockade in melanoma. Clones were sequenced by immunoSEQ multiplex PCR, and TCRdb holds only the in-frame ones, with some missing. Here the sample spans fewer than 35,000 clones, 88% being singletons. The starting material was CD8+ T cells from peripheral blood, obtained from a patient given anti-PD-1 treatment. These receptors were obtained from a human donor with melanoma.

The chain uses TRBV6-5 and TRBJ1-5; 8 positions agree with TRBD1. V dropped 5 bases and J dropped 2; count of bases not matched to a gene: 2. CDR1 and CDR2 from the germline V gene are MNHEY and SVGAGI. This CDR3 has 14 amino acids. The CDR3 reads CASSPDRGNQPQHF. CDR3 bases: TGTGCCAGCAGTCCGGACAGGGGCAATCAGCCCCAGCATTTT.

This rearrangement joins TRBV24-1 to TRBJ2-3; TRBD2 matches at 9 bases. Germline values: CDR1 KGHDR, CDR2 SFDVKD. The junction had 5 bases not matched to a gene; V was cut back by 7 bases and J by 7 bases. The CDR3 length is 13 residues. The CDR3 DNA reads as TGTGCCACCAGCTATGGGACTAGCAATACGCAGTATTTT. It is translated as CATSYGTSNTQYF.

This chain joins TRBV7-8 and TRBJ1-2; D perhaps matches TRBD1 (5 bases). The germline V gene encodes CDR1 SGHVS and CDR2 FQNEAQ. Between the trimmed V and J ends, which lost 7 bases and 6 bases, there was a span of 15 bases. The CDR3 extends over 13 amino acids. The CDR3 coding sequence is TGTGCCAGCACGAGGGGTCAACTCGATGGCTACACCTTC. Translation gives CASTRGQLDGYTF.

CDR3 in DNA: TGTGCCAGCAGCTTAGATTTTCGGGAAAAACTGTTTTTT. It encodes CASSLDFREKLFF. The gene calls are TRBV11-2 and TRBJ1-4, with no clear D. From germline, CDR1 is SGHAT and CDR2 FQNNGV. V lost 0 bases, J lost 8 bases, and 7 bases lay in between. The CDR3 covers 13 residues.

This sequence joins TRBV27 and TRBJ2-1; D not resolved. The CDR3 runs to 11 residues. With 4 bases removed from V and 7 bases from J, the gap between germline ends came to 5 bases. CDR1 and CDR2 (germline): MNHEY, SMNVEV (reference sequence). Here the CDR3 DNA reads TGTGCCAGCAGTTCCCTGAATGAGCAGTTCTTC. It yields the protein CASSSLNEQFF.

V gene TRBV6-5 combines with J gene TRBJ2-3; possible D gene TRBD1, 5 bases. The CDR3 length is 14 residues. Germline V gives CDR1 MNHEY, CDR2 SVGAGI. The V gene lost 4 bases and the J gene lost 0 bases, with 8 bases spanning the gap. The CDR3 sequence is CASSWGRSTDTQYF. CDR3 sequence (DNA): TGTGCCAGCAGTTGGGGCAGGAGCACAGATACGCAGTATTTT.

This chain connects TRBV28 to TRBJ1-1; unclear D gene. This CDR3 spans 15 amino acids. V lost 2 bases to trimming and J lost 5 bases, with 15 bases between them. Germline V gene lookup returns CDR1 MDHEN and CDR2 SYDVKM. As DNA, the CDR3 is TGTGCCAGCAGTTTACAGTGGACGGAAGAAACTGAAGCTTTCTTT. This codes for CASSLQWTEETEAFF.

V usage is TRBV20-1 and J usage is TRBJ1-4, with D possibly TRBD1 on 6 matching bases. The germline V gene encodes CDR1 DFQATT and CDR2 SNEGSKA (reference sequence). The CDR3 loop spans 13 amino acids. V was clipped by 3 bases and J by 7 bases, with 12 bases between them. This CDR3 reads CSASTGAGEKLFF. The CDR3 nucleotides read TGCAGTGCTAGTACGGGGGCAGGTGAAAAACTGTTTTTT.

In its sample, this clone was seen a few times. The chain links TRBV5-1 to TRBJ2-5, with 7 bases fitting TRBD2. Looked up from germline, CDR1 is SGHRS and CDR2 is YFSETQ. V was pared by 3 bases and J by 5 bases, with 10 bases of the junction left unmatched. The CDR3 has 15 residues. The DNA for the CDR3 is TGCGCCAGCAGCTCCGGGACTATCACGACGGAGACCCAGTACTTC. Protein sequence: CASSSGTITTETQYF.

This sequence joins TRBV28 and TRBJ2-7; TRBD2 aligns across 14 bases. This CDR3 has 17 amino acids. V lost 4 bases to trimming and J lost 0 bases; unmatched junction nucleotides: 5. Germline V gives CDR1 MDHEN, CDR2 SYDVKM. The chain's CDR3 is CASSWGLAGASSYEQYF. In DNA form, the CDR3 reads TGTGCCAGCAGTTGGGGACTAGCGGGGGCCAGCTCCTACGAGCAGTACTTC.

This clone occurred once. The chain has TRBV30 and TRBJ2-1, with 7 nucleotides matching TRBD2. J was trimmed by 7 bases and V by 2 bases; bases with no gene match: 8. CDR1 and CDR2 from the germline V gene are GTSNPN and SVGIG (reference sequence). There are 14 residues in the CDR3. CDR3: CAWSYSGPRNEQFF. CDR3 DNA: TGTGCCTGGAGTTATAGCGGGCCGCGGAATGAGCAGTTCTTC.

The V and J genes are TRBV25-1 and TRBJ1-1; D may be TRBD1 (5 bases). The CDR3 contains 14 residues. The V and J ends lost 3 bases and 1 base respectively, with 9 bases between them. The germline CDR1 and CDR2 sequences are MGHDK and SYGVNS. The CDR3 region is CASSEGGGNTEAFF. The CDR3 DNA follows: TGTGCCAGCAGTGAGGGTGGGGGGAACACTGAAGCTTTCTTT.

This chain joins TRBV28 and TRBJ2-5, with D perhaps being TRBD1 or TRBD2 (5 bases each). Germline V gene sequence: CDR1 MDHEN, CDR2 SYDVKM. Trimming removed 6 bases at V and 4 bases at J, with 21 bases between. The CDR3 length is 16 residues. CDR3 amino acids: CASRSRDPRTRETQYF. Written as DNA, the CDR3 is TGTGCCAGCAGGTCGAGGGACCCACGCACAAGAGAGACCCAGTACTTC. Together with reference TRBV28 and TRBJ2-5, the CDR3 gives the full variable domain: DVKVTQSSRYLVKRTGEKVFLECVQDMDHENMFWYRQDPGLGLRLIYFSYDVKMKEKGDIPEGYSVSREKKERFSLILESASTNQTSMYLCASRSRDPRTRETQYFGPGTRLLVL.

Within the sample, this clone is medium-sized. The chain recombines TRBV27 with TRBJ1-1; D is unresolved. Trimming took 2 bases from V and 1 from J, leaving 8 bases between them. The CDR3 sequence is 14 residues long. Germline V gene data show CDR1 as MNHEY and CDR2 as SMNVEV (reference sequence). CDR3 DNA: TGTGCCAGCAGTTTAGACGGATCGAACACTGAAGCTTTCTTT. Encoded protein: CASSLDGSNTEAFF.

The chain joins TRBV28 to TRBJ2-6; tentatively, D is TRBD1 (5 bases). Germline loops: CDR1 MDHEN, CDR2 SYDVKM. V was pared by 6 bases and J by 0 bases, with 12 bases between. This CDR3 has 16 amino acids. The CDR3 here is CASRPTGISGANVLTF. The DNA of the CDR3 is TGTGCCAGCAGGCCCACAGGAATCTCTGGGGCCAACGTCCTGACTTTC.

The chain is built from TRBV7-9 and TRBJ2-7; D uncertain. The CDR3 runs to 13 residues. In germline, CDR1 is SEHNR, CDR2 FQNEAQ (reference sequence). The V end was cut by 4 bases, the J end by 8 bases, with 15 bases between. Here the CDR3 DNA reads TGTGCCAGCAGCTCCCTGGTTAGAGCCCAGCAGTACTTC. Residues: CASSSLVRAQQYF.

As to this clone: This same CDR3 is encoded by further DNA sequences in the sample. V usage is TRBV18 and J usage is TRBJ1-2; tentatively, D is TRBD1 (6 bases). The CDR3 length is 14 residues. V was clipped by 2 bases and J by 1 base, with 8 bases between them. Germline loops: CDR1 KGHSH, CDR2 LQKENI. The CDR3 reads CASSPEGGNYGYTF. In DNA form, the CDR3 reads TGTGCCAGCTCACCAGAGGGGGGTAACTATGGCTACACCTTC.

The CDR3 coding sequence is TGTGCCATCAGTGAGATTCAGAGTGAAGCTTTCTTT. Amino acid sequence: CAISEIQSEAFF. The chain couples TRBV10-3 to TRBJ1-1; the D is unclear. Germline V lookup: CDR1 ENHRY, CDR2 SYGVKD. Trimming took off 2 bases at V and 7 bases at J, with 8 bases between the two ends. This CDR3 comprises 12 residues.

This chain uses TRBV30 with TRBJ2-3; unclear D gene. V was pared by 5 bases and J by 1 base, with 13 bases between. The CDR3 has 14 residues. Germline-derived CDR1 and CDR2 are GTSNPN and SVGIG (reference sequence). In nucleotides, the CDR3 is TGTGCCTGGCAGAGTCCGGAAGGCACAGATACGCAGTATTTT. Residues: CAWQSPEGTDTQYF.

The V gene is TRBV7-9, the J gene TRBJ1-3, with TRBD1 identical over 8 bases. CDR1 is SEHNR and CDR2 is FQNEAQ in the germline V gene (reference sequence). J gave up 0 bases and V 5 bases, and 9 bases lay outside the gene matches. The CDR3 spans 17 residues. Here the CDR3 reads CASSQDRGGGSGNTIYF. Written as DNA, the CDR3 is TGTGCCAGCAGCCAAGACAGGGGCGGTGGCTCTGGAAACACCATATATTTT.

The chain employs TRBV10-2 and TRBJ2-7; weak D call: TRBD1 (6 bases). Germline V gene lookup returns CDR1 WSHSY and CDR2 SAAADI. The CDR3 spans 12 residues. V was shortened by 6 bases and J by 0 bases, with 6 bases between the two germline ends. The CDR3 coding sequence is TGCGCCAGCAGGGACAGCTCCTACGAGCAGTACTTC. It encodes CASRDSSYEQYF.

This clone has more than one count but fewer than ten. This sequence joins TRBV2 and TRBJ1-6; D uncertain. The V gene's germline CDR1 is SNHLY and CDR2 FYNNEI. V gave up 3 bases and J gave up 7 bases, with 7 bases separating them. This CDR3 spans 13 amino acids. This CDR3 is CASSEVRNSPLHF. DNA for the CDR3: TGTGCCAGCAGTGAGGTACGGAATTCACCCCTCCACTTT.

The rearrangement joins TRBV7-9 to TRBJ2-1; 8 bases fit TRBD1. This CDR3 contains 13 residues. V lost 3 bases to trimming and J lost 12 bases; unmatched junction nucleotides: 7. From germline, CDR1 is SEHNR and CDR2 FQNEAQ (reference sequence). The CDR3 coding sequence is TGTGCCAGCAGCTTGCCGGGCGGGACAGGGCAGTTCTTC. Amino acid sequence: CASSLPGGTGQFF.

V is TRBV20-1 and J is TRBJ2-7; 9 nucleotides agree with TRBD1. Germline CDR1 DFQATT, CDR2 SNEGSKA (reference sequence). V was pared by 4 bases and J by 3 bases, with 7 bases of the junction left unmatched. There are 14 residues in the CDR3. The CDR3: CSANEPGQGYEQYF. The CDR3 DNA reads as TGCAGTGCTAATGAACCGGGACAGGGCTACGAGCAGTACTTC.

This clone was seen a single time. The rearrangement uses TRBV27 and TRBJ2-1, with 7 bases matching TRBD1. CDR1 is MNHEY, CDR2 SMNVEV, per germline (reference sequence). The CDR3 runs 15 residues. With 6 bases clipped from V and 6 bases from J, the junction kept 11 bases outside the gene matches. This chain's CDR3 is CASSLRGPFFNEQFF. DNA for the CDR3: TGTGCCAGCAGCCTTAGGGGGCCGTTCTTCAATGAGCAGTTCTTC.

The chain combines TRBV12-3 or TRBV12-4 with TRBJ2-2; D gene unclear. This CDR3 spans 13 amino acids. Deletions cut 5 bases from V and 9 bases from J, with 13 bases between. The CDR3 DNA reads TGTGCCAGCAGTCGACACAGTAGTCGGGAGCTGTTTTTT. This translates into CASSRHSSRELFF.

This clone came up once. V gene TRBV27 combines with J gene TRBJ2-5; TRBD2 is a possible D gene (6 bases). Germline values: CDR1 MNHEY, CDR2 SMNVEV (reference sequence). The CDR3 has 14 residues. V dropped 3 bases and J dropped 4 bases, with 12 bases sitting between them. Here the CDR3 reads CASSFNGGGETQYF. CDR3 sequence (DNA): TGTGCCAGCAGTTTCAATGGGGGAGGAGAGACCCAGTACTTC.